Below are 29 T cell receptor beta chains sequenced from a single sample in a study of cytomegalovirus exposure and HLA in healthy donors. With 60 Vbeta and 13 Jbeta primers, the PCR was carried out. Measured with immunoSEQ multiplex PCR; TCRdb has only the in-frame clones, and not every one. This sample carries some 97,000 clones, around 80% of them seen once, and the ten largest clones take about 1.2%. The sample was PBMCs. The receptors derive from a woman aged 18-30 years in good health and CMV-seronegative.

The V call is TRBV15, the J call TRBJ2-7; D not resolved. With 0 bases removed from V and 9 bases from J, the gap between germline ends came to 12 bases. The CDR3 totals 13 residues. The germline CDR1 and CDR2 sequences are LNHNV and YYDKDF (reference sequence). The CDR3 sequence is CATSRDYASGQYF. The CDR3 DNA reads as TGTGCCACCAGCAGAGATTACGCCTCCGGGCAGTACTTC.

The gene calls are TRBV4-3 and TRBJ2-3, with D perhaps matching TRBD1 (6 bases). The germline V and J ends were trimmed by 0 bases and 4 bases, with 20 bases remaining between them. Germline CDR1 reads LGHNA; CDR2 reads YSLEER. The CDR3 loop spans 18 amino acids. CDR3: CASSQEGTGSGSPDTQYF. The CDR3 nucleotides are TGCGCCAGCAGCCAAGAAGGAACAGGGAGTGGGTCACCAGATACGCAGTATTTT.

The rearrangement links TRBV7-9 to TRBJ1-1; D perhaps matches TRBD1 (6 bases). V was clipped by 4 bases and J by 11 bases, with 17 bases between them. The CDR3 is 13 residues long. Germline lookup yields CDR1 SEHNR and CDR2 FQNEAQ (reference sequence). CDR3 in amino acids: CASSSTGRTRAFF. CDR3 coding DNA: TGTGCCAGCAGCTCGACAGGCCGCACGAGGGCTTTCTTT.

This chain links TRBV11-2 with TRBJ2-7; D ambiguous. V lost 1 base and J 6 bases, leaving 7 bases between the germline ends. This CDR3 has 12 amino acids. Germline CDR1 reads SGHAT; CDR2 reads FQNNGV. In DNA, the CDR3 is TGTGCCAGCAGCTTAGGCTACCTCGAGCAGTACTTC. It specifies CASSLGYLEQYF.

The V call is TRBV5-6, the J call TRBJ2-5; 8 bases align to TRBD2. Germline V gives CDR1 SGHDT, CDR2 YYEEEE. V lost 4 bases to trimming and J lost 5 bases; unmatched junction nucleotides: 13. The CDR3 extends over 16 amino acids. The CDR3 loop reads CASSPGKGLGYETQYF. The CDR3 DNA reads TGTGCCAGCAGCCCAGGCAAGGGACTAGGGTATGAGACCCAGTACTTC.

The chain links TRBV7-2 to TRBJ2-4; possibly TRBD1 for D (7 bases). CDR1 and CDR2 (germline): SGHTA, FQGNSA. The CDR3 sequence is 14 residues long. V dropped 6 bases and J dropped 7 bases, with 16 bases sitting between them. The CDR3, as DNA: TGTGCCAGCAGTTTAAGTCCAGGGGGGAACATTCAGTACTTC. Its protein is CASSLSPGGNIQYF. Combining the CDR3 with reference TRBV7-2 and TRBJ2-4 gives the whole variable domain GAGVSQSPSNKVTEKGKDVELRCDPISGHTALYWYRQSLGQGLEFLIYFQGNSAPDKSGLPSDRFSAERTGGSVSTLTIQRTQQEDSAVYLCASSLSPGGNIQYFGAGTRLSVL.

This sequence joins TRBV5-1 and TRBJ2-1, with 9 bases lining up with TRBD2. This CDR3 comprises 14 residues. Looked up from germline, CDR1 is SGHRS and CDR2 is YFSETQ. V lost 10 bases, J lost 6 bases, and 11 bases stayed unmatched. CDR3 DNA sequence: TGCGCCTCCACGTTAGCGGGAGTCGTCAATGAGCAGTTCTTC. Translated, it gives CASTLAGVVNEQFF.

CDR3 sequence: CAWSRGLSYEQYF. The CDR3 DNA follows: TGTGCCTGGAGTCGAGGGCTCTCCTACGAGCAGTACTTC. The J gene is TRBJ2-7, the V gene TRBV30; maybe TRBD2 (5 bases). The CDR3 is 13 residues long. The V gene lost 2 bases and the J gene lost 0 bases, with 8 bases spanning the gap. Germline V lookup: CDR1 GTSNPN, CDR2 SVGIG (reference sequence).

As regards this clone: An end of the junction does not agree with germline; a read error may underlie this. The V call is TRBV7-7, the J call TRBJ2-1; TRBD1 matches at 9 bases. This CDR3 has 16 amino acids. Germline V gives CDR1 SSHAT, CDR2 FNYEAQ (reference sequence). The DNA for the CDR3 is TGTGCTAGCAGCTTTAGGACAGGGGAATACTACAATGAGCAGTTCTTC. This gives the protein CASSFRTGEYYNEQFF.

CDR3 sequence: CASSYSSGGANVLTF. In DNA form, the CDR3 reads TGTGCCAGCAGTTACTCGTCCGGGGGGGCCAACGTCCTGACTTTC. The chain links TRBV6-5 to TRBJ2-6; unclear D gene. Germline V lookup: CDR1 MNHEY, CDR2 SVGAGI. The V gene lost 0 bases and the J gene lost 4 bases, with 7 bases spanning the gap. The CDR3 totals 15 residues.

The CDR3 DNA follows: TGTGCCTGGAATCAGGGTTTCGCCAAAAACATTCAGTACTTC. Protein sequence: CAWNQGFAKNIQYF. V is TRBV30 and J is TRBJ2-4; the D gene is possibly TRBD1 (5 bases). Germline values: CDR1 GTSNPN, CDR2 SVGIG (reference sequence). V lost 4 bases, J lost 1 base, and 11 bases lay in between. The CDR3 covers 14 residues.

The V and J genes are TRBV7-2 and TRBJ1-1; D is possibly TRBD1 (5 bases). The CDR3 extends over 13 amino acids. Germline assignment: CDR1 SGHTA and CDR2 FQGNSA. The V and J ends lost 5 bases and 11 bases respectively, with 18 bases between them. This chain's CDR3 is CASSPAQGMRAFF. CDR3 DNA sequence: TGTGCCAGCAGCCCAGCCCAGGGTATGAGGGCTTTCTTT.

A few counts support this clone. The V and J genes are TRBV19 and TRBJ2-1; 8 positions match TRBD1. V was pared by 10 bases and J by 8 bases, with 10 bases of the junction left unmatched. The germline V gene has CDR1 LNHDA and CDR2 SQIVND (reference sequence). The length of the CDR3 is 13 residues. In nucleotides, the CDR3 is TGTGCCACCTCAGGGGGCACAGCGGATGAGCAGTTCTTC. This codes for CATSGGTADEQFF.

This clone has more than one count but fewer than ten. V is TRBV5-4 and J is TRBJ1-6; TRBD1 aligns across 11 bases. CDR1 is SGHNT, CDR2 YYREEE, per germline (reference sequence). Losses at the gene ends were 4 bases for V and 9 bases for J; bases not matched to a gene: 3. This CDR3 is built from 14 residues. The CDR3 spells CASSLGQGASPLHF. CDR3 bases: TGTGCCAGCAGCCTCGGACAGGGGGCTTCACCCCTCCACTTT.

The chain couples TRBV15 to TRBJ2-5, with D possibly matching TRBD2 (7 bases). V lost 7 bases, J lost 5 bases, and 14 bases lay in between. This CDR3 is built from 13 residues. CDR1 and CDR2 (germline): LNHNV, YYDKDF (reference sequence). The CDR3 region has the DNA TGTGCCACCAATCGGGGGGCCGGGGAGACCCAGTACTTC. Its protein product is CATNRGAGETQYF.

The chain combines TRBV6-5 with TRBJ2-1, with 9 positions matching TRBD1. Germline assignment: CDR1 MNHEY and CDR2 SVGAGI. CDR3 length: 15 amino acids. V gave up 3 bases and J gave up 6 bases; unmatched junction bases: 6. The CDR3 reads CASSYFGQGSNEQFF. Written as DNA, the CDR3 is TGTGCCAGCAGTTATTTCGGACAGGGGTCCAATGAGCAGTTCTTC.

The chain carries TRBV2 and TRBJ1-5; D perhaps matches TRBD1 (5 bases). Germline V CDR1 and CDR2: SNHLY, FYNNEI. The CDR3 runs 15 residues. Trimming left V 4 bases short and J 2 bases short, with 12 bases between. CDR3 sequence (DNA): TGTGCCAGCAGTGGGGCAGGGATGGGCAATCAGCCCCAGCATTTT. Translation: CASSGAGMGNQPQHF.

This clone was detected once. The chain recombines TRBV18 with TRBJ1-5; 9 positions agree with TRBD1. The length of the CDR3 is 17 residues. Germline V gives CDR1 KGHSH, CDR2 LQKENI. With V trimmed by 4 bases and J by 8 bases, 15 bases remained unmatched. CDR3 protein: CASSRVAGTGLMEPQHF. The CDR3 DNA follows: TGTGCCAGCTCACGGGTAGCCGGGACAGGGCTTATGGAGCCCCAGCATTTT.

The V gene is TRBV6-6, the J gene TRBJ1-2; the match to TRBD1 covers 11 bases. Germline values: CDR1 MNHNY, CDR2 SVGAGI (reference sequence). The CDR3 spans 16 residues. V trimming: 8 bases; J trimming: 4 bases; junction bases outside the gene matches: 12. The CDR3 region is CASRMRGDRGTYGYTF. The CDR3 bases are TGTGCCAGCCGAATGAGGGGGGACAGGGGGACCTATGGCTACACCTTC.

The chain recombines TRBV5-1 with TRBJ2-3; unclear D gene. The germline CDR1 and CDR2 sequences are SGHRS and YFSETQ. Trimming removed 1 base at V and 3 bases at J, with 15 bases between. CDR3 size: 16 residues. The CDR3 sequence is CASSLRSPHNTDTQYF. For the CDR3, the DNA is TGCGCCAGCAGCTTGCGGTCCCCCCATAATACAGATACGCAGTATTTT.

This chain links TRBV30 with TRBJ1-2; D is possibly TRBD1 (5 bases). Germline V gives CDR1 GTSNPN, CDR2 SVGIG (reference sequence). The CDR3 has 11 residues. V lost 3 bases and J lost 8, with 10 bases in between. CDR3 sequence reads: CAWRAGNGYTF. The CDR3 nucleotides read TGTGCCTGGAGAGCAGGGAACGGCTACACCTTC.

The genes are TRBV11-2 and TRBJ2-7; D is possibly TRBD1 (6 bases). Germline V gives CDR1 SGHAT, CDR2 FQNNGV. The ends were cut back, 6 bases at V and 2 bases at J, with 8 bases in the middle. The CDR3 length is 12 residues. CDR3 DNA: TGTGCCAGCAGTCAGGGGACCTACGAGCAGTACTTC. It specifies CASSQGTYEQYF.

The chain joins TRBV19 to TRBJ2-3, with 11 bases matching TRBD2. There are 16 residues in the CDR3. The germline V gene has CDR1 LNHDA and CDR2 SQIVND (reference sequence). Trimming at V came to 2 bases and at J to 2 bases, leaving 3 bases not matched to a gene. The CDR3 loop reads CASSIPGLAATDTQYF. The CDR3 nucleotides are TGTGCCAGTAGTATACCGGGACTAGCGGCCACAGATACGCAGTATTTT.

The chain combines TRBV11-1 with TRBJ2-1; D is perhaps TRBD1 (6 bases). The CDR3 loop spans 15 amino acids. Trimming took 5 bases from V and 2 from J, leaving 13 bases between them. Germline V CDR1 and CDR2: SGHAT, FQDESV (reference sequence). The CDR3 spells CASSQNRVTYNEQFF. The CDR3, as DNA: TGTGCCAGCAGCCAAAACAGGGTTACCTACAATGAGCAGTTCTTC.

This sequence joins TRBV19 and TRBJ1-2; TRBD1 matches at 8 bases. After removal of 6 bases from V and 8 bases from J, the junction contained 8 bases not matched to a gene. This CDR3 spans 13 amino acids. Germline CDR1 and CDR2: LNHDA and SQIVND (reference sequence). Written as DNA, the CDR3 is TGTGCCAGTAGGACCCAGGGGGCGAGAGGCTACACCTTC. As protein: CASRTQGARGYTF.

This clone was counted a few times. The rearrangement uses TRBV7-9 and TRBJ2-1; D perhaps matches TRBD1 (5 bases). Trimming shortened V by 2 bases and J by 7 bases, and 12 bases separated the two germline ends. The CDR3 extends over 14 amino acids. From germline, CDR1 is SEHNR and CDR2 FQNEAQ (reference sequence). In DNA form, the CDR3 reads TGTGCCAGCAGCTTACAGGGTTGGGGAAATGAGCAGTTCTTC. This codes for CASSLQGWGNEQFF.

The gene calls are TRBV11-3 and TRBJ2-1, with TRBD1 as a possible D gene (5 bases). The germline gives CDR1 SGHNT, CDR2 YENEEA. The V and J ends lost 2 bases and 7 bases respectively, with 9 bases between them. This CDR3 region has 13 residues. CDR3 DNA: TGTGCCAGCAGCTTAAGGGGCAGAAATGAGCAGTTCTTC. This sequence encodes CASSLRGRNEQFF.

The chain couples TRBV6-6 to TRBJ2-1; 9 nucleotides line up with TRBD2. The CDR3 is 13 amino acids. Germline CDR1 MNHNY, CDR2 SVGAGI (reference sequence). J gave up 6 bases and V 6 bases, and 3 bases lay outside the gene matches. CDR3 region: CASRKRGVNEQFF. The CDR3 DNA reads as TGTGCCAGCAGAAAGCGGGGGGTCAATGAGCAGTTCTTC.

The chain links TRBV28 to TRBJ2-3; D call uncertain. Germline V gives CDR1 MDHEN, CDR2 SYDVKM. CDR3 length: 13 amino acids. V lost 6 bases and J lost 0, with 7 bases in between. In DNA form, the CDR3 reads TGTGCCAGCAGGACACCAAGCACAGATACGCAGTATTTT. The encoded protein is CASRTPSTDTQYF.